This T cell receptor (beta chain) was profiled in a study of blood T cells in healthy people across ages. The second PCR ran about 7 to 12 cycles with a sample-barcoded 5' primer and J-beta primers. Each of the samples gave a minimum of 2.5 million paired-end reads that contained CDR3. TCRdb re-called the 5' RACE reads through MiXCR, storing one row per CDR3 protein. The sample contains roughly 2 million distinct CDR3 sequences, just under 50% of which appear only once. This CDR3 is 15 amino acids long. Germline V lookup: CDR1 DFQATT, CDR2 SNEGSKA (reference sequence). The V gene lost 3 bases and the J gene lost 0 bases, with 15 bases spanning the gap. A remark on this clonotype: The antigen remains unidentified.

Overall study findings and caveats: Those diversity estimates obtained from one million T cells were thought to be underestimates.

The clonotype originates from a woman in her thirties or forties in good health. What was sequenced was blood. The V call is TRBV20-1, the J call TRBJ2-7; D not certain. DNA of the CDR3: TGCAGTGCTAGGAAGGGAACAGTCAGCTCCTACGAGCAGTACTTC. Translation: CSARKGTVSSYEQYF.